This TCR beta chain was documented in a study of shared clonotypes between healthy human individuals. Only in-frame clones appear in the TCRdb table, and some are missing; sequencing was by immunoSEQ multiplex PCR. The table has almost 750,000 clones, over 60% seen once. The CDR3 has 16 residues. The junction had 12 bases not matched to a gene; V was cut back by 4 bases and J by 6 bases. Germline V gives CDR1 SGHRS, CDR2 YFSETQ. The sequencing sample was made of memory CD4+ T cells sorted from blood. The subset was: CD45RA-negative fraction. This chain uses TRBV5-1 with TRBJ2-3, with 9 positions matching TRBD1. The sequence derives from a woman aged 25 to 39 in good health. CDR3 in amino acids: CASSIGQGILIDTQYF. The CDR3 DNA reads as TGCGCCAGCAGCATCGGACAGGGGATACTTATCGATACGCAGTATTTT. The full variable domain, in which reference TRBV5-1 and TRBJ2-3 provide the parts outside the CDR3, is KAGVTQTPRYLIKTRGQQVTLSCSPISGHRSVSWYQQTPGQGLQFLFEYFSETQRNKGNFPGRFSGRQFSNSRSEMNVSTLELGDSALYLCASSIGQGILIDTQYFGPGTRLTVL.